The clone carrying this TCR beta chain was detected a few times. This CDR3 region has 15 residues. V lost 5 bases and J lost 5, with 16 bases in between. Germline assignment: CDR1 SGHAT and CDR2 FQDESV (reference sequence). This sample stems from a study of OX40 agonist ivuxolimab in advanced cancers. Blood was sampled at baseline, cycle 4 day 1, and cycle 7 day 1. Clones were sequenced by immunoSEQ multiplex PCR, and TCRdb holds only the in-frame ones, with some missing. The sample consists of some 74,000 clones, 82% of them appearing once. The V and J genes are TRBV11-1 and TRBJ2-1; either TRBD1 or TRBD2 may supply D (6 bases each). The receptor comes from an adult with an advanced solid tumor such as melanoma, head and neck, liver or kidney cancer. Sequences were derived from CD4+ or CD8+ T cells sorted from blood, sampled in a trial of the OX40 agonist ivuxolimab. The CDR3 DNA reads TGTGCCAGCAGCACCAGAGGGGGGAATAACAATGAGCAGTTCTTC. This codes for CASSTRGGNNNEQFF. Full variable domain (outside the CDR3, taken from reference TRBV11-1 and TRBJ2-1): EAEVAQSPRYKITEKSQAVAFWCDPISGHATLYWYRQILGQGPELLVQFQDESVVDDSQLPKDRFSAERLKGVDSTLKIQPAELGDSAMYLCASSTRGGNNNEQFFGPGTRLTVL.